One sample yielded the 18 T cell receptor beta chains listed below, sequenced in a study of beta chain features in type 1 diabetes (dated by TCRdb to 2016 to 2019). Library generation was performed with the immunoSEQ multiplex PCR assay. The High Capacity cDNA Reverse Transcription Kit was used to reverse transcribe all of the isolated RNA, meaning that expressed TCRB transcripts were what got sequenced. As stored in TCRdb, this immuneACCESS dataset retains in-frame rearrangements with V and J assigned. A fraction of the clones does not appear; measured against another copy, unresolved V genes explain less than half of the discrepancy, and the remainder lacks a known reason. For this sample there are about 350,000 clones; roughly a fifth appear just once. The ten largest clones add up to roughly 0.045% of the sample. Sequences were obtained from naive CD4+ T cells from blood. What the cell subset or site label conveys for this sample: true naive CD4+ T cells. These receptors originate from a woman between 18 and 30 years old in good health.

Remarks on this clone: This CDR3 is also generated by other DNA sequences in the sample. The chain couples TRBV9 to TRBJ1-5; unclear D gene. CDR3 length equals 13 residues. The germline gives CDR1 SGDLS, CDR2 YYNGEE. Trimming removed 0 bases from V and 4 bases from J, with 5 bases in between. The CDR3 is CASSVGENQPQHF. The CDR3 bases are TGTGCCAGCAGCGTAGGGGAGAATCAGCCCCAGCATTTT.

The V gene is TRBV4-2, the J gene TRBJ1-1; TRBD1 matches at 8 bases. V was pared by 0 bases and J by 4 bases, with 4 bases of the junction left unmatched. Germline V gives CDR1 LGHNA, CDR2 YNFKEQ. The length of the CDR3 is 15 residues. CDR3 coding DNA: TGTGCCAGCAGCCAAGAGAACAGGGGGGGCACTGAAGCTTTCTTT. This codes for CASSQENRGGTEAFF.

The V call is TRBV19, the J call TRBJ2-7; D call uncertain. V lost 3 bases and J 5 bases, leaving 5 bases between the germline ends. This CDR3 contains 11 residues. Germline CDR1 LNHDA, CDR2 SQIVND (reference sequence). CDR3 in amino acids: CASSMFDEQYF. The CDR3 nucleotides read TGTGCCAGTAGTATGTTCGACGAGCAGTACTTC.

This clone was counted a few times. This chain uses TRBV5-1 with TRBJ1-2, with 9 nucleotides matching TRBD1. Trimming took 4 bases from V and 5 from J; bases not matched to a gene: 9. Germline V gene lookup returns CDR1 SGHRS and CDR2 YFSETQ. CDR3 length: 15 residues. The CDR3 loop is CASSPGTGNPYGYTF. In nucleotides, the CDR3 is TGCGCCAGCAGCCCCGGGACAGGGAACCCTTATGGCTACACCTTC.

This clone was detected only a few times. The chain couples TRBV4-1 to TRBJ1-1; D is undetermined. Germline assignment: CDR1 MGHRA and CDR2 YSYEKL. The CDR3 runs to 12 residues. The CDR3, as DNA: TGCGCTACCAAACGGGGGAACACTGAAGCTTTCTTT. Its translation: CATKRGNTEAFF.

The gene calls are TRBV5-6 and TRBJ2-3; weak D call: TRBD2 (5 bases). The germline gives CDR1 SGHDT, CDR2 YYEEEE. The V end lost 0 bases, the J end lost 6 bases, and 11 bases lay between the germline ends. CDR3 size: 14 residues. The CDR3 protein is CASSLGASLDTQYF. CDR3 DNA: TGTGCCAGCAGCTTGGGGGCTAGCCTTGATACGCAGTATTTT.

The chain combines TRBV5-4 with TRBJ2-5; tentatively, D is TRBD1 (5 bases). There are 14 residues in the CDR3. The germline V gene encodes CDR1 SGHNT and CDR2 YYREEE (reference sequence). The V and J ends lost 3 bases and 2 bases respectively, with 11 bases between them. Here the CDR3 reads CASSSGAAQETQYF. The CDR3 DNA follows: TGTGCCAGCAGCTCTGGGGCCGCACAAGAGACCCAGTACTTC. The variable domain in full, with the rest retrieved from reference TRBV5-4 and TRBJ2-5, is ETGVTQSPTHLIKTRGQQVTLRCSSQSGHNTVSWYQQALGQGPQFIFQYYREEENGRGNFPPRFSGLQFPNYSSELNVNALELDDSALYLCASSSGAAQETQYFGPGTRLLVL.

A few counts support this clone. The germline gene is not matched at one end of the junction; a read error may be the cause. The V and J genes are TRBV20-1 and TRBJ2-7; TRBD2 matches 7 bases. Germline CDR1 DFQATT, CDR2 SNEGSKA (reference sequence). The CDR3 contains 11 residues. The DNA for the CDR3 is TGCAGTGCTAGGCGGGGGTACGGGCAGTACTTC. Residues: CSARRGYGQYF.

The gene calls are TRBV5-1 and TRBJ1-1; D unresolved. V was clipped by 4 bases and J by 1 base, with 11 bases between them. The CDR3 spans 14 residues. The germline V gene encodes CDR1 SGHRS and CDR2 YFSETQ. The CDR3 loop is CASSTGRENTEAFF. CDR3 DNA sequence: TGCGCCAGCAGCACTGGACGGGAGAACACTGAAGCTTTCTTT. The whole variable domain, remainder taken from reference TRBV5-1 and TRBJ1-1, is KAGVTQTPRYLIKTRGQQVTLSCSPISGHRSVSWYQQTPGQGLQFLFEYFSETQRNKGNFPGRFSGRQFSNSRSEMNVSTLELGDSALYLCASSTGRENTEAFFGQGTRLTVV.

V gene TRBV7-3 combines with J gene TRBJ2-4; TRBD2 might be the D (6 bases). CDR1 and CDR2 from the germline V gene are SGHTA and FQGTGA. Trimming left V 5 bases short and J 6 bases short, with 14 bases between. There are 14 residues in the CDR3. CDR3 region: CASSGTGGGNIQYF. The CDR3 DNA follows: TGTGCCAGCAGCGGGACCGGGGGAGGAAACATTCAGTACTTC. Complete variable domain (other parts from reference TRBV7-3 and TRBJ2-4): GAGVSQTPSNKVTEKGKYVELRCDPISGHTALYWYRQSLGQGPEFLIYFQGTGAADDSGLPNDRFFAVRPEGSVSTLKIQRTERGDSAVYLCASSGTGGGNIQYFGAGTRLSVL.

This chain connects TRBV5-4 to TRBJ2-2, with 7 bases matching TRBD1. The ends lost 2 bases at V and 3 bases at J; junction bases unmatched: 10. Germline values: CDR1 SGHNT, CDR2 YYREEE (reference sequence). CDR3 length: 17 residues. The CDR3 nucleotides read TGTGCCAGCAGCTTCTTTGGGGGACAGAAGCACACCGGGGAGCTGTTTTTT. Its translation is CASSFFGGQKHTGELFF.

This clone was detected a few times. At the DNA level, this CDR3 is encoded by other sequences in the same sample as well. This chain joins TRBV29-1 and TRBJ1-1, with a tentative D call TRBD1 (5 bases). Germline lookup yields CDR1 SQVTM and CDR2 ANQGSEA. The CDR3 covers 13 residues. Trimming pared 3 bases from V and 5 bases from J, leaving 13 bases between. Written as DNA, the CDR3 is TGCAGCGTTGATAATGGTTCAGGGACTGAAGCTTTCTTT. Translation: CSVDNGSGTEAFF.

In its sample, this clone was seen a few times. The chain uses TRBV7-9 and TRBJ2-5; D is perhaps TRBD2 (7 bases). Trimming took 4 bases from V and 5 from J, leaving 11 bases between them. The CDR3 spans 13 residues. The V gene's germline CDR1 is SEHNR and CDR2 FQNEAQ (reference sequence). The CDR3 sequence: CASSSAGAETQYF. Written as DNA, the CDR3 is TGTGCCAGCAGCTCGGCGGGGGCGGAGACCCAGTACTTC.

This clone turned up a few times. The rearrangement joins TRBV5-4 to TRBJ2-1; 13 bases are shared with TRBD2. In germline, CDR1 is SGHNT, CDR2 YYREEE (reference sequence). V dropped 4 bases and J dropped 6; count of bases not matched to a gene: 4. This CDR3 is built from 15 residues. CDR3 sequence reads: CASSRGLAGVNEQFF. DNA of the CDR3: TGTGCCAGCAGCCGCGGACTAGCGGGGGTCAATGAGCAGTTCTTC.

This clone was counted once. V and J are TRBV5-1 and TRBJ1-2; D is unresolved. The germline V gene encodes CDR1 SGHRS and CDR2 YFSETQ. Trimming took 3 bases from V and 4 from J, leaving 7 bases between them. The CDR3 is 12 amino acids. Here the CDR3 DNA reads TGCGCCAGCAGCTCCTATCCCTATGGCTACACCTTC. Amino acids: CASSSYPYGYTF.

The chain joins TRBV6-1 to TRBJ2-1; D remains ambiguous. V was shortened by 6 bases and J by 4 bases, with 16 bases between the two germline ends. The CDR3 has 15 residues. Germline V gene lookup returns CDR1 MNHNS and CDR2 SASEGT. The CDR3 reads CASSKMEKQYNEQFF. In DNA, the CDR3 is TGTGCCAGCAGCAAGATGGAGAAGCAATACAATGAGCAGTTCTTC.

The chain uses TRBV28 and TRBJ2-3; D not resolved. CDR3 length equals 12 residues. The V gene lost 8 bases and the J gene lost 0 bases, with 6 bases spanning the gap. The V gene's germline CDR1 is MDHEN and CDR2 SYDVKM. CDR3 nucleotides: TGTGCCAGCCGTTCTAGCACAGATACGCAGTATTTT. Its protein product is CASRSSTDTQYF.

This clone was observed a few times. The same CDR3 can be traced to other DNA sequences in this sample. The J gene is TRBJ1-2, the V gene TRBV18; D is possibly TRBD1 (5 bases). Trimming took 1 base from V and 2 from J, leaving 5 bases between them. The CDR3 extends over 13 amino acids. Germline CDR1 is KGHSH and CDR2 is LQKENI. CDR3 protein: CASSPQGNYGYTF. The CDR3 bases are TGTGCCAGCTCACCACAGGGGAACTATGGCTACACCTTC.